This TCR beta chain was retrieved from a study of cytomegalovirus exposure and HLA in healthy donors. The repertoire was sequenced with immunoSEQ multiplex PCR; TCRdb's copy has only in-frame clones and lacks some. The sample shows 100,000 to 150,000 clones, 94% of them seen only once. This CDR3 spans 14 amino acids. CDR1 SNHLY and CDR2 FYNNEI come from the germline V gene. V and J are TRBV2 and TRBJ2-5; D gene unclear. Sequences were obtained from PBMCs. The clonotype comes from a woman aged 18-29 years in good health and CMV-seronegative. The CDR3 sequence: CASSHVADKETQYF. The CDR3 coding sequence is TGTGCATCCTCGCACGTGGCAGATAAAGAGACCCAGTACTTC. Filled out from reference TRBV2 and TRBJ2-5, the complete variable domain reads EPEVTQTPSHQVTQMGQEVILRCVPISNHLYFYWYRQILGQKVEFLVSFYNNEISEKSEIFDDQFSVERPDGSNFTLKIRSTKLEDSAMYFCASSHVADKETQYFGPGTRLLVL.